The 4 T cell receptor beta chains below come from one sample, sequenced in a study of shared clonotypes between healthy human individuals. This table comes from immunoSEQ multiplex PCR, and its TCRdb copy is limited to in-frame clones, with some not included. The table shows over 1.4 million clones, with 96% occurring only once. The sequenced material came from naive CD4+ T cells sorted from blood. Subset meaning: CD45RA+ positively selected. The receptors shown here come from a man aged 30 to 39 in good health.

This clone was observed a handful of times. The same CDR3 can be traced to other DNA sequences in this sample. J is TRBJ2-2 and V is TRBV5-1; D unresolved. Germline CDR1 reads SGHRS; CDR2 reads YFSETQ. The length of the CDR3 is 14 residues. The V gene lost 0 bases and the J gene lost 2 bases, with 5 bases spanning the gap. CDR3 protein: CASSLVSNTGELFF. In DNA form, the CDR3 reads TGCGCCAGCAGCTTGGTGTCCAACACCGGGGAGCTGTTTTTT.

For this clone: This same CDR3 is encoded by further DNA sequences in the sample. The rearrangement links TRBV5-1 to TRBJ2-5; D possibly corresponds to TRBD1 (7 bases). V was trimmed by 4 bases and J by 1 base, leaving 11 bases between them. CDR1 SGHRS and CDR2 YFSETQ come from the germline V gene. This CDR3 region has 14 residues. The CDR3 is CASSPGDSQETQYF. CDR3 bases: TGCGCCAGCAGCCCGGGGGACAGCCAAGAGACCCAGTACTTC. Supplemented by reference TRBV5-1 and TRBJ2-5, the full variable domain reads KAGVTQTPRYLIKTRGQQVTLSCSPISGHRSVSWYQQTPGQGLQFLFEYFSETQRNKGNFPGRFSGRQFSNSRSEMNVSTLELGDSALYLCASSPGDSQETQYFGPGTRLLVL.

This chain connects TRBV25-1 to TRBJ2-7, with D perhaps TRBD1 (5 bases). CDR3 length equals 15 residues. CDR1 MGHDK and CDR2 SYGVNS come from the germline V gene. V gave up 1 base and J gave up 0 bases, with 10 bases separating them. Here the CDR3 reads CASSELGASSYEQYF. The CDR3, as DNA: TGTGCCAGCAGTGAATTAGGGGCTAGCTCCTACGAGCAGTACTTC.

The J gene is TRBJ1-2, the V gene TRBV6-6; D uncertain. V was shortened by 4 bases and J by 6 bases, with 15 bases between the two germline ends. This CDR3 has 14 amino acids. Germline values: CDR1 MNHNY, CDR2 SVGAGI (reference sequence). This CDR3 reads CASSFGPALDGYTF. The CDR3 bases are TGTGCCAGCAGTTTCGGACCGGCTTTAGATGGCTACACCTTC.